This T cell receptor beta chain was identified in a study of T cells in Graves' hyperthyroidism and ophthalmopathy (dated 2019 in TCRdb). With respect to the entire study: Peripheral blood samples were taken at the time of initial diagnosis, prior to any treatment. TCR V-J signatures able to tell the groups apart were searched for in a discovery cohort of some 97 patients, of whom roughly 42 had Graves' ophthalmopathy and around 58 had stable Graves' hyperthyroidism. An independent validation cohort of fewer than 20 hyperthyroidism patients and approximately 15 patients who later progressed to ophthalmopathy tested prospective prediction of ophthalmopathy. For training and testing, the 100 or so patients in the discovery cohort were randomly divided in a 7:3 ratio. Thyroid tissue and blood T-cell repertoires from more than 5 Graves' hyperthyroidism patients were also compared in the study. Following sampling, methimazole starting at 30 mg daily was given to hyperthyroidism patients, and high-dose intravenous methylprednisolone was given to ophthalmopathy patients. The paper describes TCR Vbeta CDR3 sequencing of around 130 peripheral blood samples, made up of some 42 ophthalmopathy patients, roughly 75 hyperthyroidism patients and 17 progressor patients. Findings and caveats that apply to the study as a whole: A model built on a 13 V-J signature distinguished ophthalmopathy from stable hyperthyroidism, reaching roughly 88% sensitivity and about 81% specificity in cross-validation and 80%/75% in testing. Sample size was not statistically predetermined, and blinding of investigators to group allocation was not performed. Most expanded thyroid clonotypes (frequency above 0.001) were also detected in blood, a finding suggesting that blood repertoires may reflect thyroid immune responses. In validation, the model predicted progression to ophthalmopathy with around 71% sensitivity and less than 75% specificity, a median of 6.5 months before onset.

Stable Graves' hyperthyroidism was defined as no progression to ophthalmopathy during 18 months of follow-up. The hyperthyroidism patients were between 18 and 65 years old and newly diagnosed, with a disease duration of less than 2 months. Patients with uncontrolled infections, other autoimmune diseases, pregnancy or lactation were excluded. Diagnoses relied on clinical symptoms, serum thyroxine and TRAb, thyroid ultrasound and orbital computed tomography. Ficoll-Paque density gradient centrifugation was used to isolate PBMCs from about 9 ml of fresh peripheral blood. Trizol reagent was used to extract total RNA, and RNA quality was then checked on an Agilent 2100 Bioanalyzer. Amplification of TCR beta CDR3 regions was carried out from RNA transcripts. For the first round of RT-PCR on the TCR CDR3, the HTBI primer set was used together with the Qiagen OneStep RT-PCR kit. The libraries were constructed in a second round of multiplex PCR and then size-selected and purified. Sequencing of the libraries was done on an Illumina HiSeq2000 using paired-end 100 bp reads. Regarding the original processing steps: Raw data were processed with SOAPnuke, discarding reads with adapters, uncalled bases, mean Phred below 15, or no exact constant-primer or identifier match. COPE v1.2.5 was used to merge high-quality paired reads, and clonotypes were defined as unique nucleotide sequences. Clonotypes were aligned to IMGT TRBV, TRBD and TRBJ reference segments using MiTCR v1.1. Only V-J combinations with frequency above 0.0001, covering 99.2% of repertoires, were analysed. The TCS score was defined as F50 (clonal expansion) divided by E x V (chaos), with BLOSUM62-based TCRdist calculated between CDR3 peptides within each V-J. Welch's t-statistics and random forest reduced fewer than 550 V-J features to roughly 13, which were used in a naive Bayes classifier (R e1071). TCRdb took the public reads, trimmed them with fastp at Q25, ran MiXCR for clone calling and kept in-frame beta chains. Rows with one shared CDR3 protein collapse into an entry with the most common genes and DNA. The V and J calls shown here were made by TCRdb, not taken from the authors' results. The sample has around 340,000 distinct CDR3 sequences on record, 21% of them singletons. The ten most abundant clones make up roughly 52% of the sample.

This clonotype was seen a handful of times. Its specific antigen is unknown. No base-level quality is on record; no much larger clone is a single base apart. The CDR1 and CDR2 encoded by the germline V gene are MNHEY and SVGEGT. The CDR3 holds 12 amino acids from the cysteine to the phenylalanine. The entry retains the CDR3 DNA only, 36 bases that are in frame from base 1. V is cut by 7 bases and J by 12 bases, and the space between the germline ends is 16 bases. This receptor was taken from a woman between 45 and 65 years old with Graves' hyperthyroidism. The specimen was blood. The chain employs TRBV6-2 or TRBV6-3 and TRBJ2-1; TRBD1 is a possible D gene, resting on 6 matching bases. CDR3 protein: CASNRDIEGQFF. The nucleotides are TGTGCCAGCAACCGGGACATCGAGGGGCAGTTCTTC.